This T cell receptor (beta chain) was captured in a study of shared clonotypes between healthy human individuals. The sorted-subset replicate PCRs were given around 190 ng DNA, which is 27,000 or so T cell genomes. Produced via immunoSEQ multiplex PCR; TCRdb's table is partial and in-frame only. The data contain more than 1,200,000 clones, approximately 98.5% of them singletons. Study-wide results and caveats: Donor clonotype sharing was expected to depend on sequencing depth. Incompleteness in sorted-subset sequencing, despite large depth, was shown by rarefaction.

Points on this clone: The antigen is unknown.

The CDR3 extends over 15 amino acids. V was shortened by 0 bases and J by 1 base, with 7 bases between the two germline ends. Germline V gene lookup returns CDR1 WSHSY and CDR2 SAAADI. The clonotype originates from a man aged 25 to 40 in good health. This chain links TRBV10-2 with TRBJ2-4; possibly TRBD2 for D (6 bases). Sequencing was done on a sample of naive CD4+ T cells sorted from blood. The sample's subset: CD45RA+ positively selected. This CDR3 reads CASSESAGAKNIQYF. DNA for the CDR3: TGCGCCAGCAGTGAGTCCGCGGGGGCCAAAAACATTCAGTACTTC.